This T cell receptor (beta chain) originates from a study of blood T cells in healthy people across ages. Together with a sample-barcoded 5' primer, a J-beta primer mix was included in a second PCR lasting about 6 to 12 cycles. Using its own MiXCR run on the 5' RACE reads, TCRdb lists one record per CDR3 protein. The sample includes 730,000 or so distinct CDR3 sequences, 40% to 45% of them seen just once. Trimming cost V 0 bases and J 2 bases; bases outside gene matches: 4. This CDR3 contains 17 residues. Germline CDR1 reads MNHEY; CDR2 reads SVGAGI. The genes are TRBV6-5 and TRBJ2-5; 12 bases agree with TRBD2. Sequenced input: blood. The receptor was isolated from a woman in her fifties or sixties in good health. CDR3 coding DNA: TGTGCCAGCAGTTACTCGCCTGGACTAGCGGGACAAGAGACCCAGTACTTC. As protein: CASSYSPGLAGQETQYF.